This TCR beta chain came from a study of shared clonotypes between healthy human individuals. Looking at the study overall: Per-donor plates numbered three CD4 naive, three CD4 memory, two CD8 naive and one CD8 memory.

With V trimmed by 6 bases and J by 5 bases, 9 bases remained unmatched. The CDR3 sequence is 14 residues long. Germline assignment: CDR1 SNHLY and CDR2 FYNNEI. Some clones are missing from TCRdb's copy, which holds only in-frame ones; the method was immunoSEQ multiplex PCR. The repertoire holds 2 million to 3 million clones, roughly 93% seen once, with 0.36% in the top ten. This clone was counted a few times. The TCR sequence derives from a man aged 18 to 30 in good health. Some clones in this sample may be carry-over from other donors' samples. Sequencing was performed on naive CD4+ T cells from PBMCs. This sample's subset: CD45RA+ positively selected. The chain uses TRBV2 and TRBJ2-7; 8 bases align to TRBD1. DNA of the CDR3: TGTGCCAGCAGGAGGGTCGGACAGGGCCACGAGCAGTACTTC. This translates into CASRRVGQGHEQYF.